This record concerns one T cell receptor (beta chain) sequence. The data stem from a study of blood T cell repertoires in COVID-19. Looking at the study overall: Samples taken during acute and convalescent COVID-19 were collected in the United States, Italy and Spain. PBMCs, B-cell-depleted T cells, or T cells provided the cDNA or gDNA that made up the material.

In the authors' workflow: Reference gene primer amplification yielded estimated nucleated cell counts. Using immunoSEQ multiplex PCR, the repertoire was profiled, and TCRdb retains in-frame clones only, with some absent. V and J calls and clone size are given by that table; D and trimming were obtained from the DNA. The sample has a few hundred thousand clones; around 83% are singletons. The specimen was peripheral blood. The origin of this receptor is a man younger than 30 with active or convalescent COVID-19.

This CDR3 is CASSNSGRGSVNTEAFF. Here the CDR3 DNA reads TGTGCCAGCAGCAATTCAGGCAGGGGTTCGGTGAACACTGAAGCTTTCTTT. The V and J genes are TRBV21-1 and TRBJ1-1; the D call in the table, TRBD1, was not verified against the DNA. TRBV21-1 is listed as a pseudogene. The CDR3 has 17 residues.